A single sample is the source of the 29 T cell receptor beta chains below, sequenced in a study of control samples from healthy donors and cancer patients. Method: immunoSEQ multiplex PCR; TCRdb's copy keeps in-frame clones and lacks some. The top ten hold approximately 30% of the sample, which has about 70,000 clones, under 90% seen once. Sequencing was done on a sample of blood. These receptors all come from a middle-aged man in good health.

The V call is TRBV6-5, the J call TRBJ2-7, with TRBD2 as a possible D gene (5 bases). Trimming took off 2 bases at V and 2 bases at J, with 13 bases between the two ends. Germline CDR1 and CDR2: MNHEY and SVGAGI. The CDR3 has 15 amino acids. CDR3 amino acids: CASSYGSPGPYEQYF. The CDR3 nucleotides read TGTGCCAGCAGTTACGGGAGCCCTGGGCCCTACGAGCAGTACTTC.

J is TRBJ2-7 and V is TRBV10-1, with 13 bases fitting TRBD2. V was clipped by 6 bases and J by 3 bases; unmatched bases: 5. CDR3 length equals 15 residues. CDR1 is WNHNN and CDR2 is SYGVQD in the germline V gene (reference sequence). The CDR3 loop reads CASSAGTSGVYEQYF. The CDR3 DNA reads as TGCGCCAGCAGCGCCGGGACTAGCGGGGTCTACGAGCAGTACTTC.

The chain carries TRBV6-5 and TRBJ2-2; tentative D call: TRBD1 (5 bases). V gave up 6 bases and J gave up 4 bases, with 12 bases separating them. The CDR3 is 14 residues long. Germline V gene lookup returns CDR1 MNHEY and CDR2 SVGAGI. CDR3 region: CASSDIGVTGELFF. CDR3 bases: TGTGCCAGCAGCGATATAGGGGTCACCGGGGAGCTGTTTTTT.

V and J are TRBV27 and TRBJ2-1, with 14 positions matching TRBD2. The CDR3 runs 15 residues. The V segment lost 6 bases and the J segment 7 bases; nucleotides outside the gene matches: 5. The germline CDR1 and CDR2 sequences are MNHEY and SMNVEV (reference sequence). For the CDR3, the DNA is TGTGCCAGCAGGATGGGACTAGCGGGGGATAATGAGCAGTTCTTC. Its protein is CASRMGLAGDNEQFF.

V gene TRBV4-1 combines with J gene TRBJ2-3; D call uncertain. The germline gives CDR1 MGHRA, CDR2 YSYEKL. V was trimmed by 3 bases and J by 1 base, leaving 8 bases between them. CDR3 length: 14 residues. DNA of the CDR3: TGCGCCAGCAGCCAGACCCCCGGCACAGATACGCAGTATTTT. The encoded protein is CASSQTPGTDTQYF.

The genes are TRBV12-3 or TRBV12-4 and TRBJ2-5, with D possibly being TRBD2 (6 bases). The CDR3 is 12 amino acids. The V end was cut by 6 bases, the J end by 6 bases, with 11 bases between. CDR3 loop: CASSLGGQTQYF. CDR3 nucleotides: TGTGCCAGCAGCCTAGGAGGGCAGACCCAGTACTTC.

This chain uses TRBV30 with TRBJ1-1; 8 bases agree with TRBD1. This CDR3 contains 15 residues. Germline loops: CDR1 GTSNPN, CDR2 SVGIG (reference sequence). With V trimmed by 7 bases and J by 5 bases, 15 bases remained unmatched. Here the CDR3 reads CASGRGEQGGTEAFF. The CDR3, as DNA: TGTGCCTCGGGACGCGGGGAACAGGGGGGGACTGAAGCTTTCTTT. Full variable domain (missing parts from reference TRBV30 and TRBJ1-1): SQTIHQWPATLVQPVGSPLSLECTVEGTSNPNLYWYRQAAGRGLQLLFYSVGIGQISSEVPQNLSASRPQDRQFILSSKKLLLSDSGFYLCASGRGEQGGTEAFFGQGTRLTVV.

J is TRBJ1-2 and V is TRBV4-1; D gene uncertain. CDR3 length equals 14 residues. Trimming removed 1 base at V and 8 bases at J, with 14 bases between. CDR1 and CDR2 (germline): MGHRA, YSYEKL. The CDR3 here is CASSQGRNSGGYTF. The CDR3 DNA is TGCGCCAGCAGCCAAGGACGGAACTCGGGAGGCTACACCTTC.

This chain uses TRBV6-6 with TRBJ2-7; 7 bases match TRBD2. Losses at the gene ends were 0 bases for V and 7 bases for J; bases not matched to a gene: 9. In germline, CDR1 is MNHNY, CDR2 SVGAGI (reference sequence). The CDR3 sequence is 15 residues long. As DNA, the CDR3 is TGTGCCAGCAGTTACTCGGATGGGGGAGCGGGGGAGCAGTACTTC. Protein sequence: CASSYSDGGAGEQYF.

The chain couples TRBV10-3 to TRBJ2-5; tentatively, D is TRBD2 (5 bases). The germline V and J ends were trimmed by 4 bases and 0 bases, with 6 bases remaining between them. The CDR3 sequence is 13 residues long. Germline lookup yields CDR1 ENHRY and CDR2 SYGVKD. Here the CDR3 DNA reads TGTGCCATCAGTGGGGAGTACCAAGAGACCCAGTACTTC. This codes for CAISGEYQETQYF.

This CDR3 is CASREGGTNTIYF. The DNA for the CDR3 is TGTGCCAGCAGGGAGGGGGGGACAAACACCATATATTTT. The chain recombines TRBV4-2 with TRBJ1-3; D possibly corresponds to TRBD1 (6 bases). This CDR3 is built from 13 residues. Germline V CDR1 and CDR2: LGHNA, YNFKEQ. Deletions cut 6 bases from V and 6 bases from J, with 12 bases between.

This clone occurred a few times. The chain has TRBV28 and TRBJ2-2; tentative D call: TRBD1 (6 bases). Germline-derived CDR1 and CDR2 are MDHEN and SYDVKM. The CDR3 contains 12 residues. V was trimmed by 6 bases and J by 5 bases, leaving 7 bases between them. The chain's CDR3 is CASSDRTGELFF. CDR3 in DNA: TGTGCCAGCAGCGACAGGACCGGGGAGCTGTTTTTT.

This chain connects TRBV19 to TRBJ1-5; tentative D call: TRBD1 (5 bases). Germline V gives CDR1 LNHDA, CDR2 SQIVND (reference sequence). Trimming stripped 9 bases from V and 1 base from J, with 19 bases between. This CDR3 comprises 16 residues. In DNA, the CDR3 is TGTGCCAGCGTCCTTCGTTGGGGGAAAAGCAATCAGCCCCAGCATTTT. It yields the protein CASVLRWGKSNQPQHF.

The table lists this clone with a few counts. The rearrangement links TRBV6-5 to TRBJ1-4; 8 nucleotides match TRBD1. This CDR3 has 13 amino acids. The V segment lost 8 bases and the J segment 7 bases; nucleotides outside the gene matches: 6. Germline CDR1 is MNHEY and CDR2 is SVGAGI. CDR3 bases: TGTGCCAGCCGGGGACAGGAAAGTGAAAAACTGTTTTTT. Its translation is CASRGQESEKLFF.

This clone was seen once. V usage is TRBV9 and J usage is TRBJ1-1, with 10 bases that match TRBD1. With 2 bases clipped from V and 6 bases from J, the junction kept 19 bases outside the gene matches. From germline, CDR1 is SGDLS and CDR2 YYNGEE. This CDR3 has 19 amino acids. This CDR3 reads CASSVTSGTGDIRGPEAFF. DNA for the CDR3: TGTGCCAGCAGCGTGACTTCCGGGACAGGGGACATAAGGGGGCCTGAAGCTTTCTTT.

The V gene is TRBV7-9, the J gene TRBJ1-4; weak D call: TRBD1 (6 bases). V was shortened by 3 bases and J by 6 bases, with 14 bases between the two germline ends. Looked up from germline, CDR1 is SEHNR and CDR2 is FQNEAQ (reference sequence). This CDR3 has 15 residues. CDR3 amino acids: CASSFGGRVDEKLFF. The CDR3 nucleotides are TGTGCCAGCAGCTTCGGGGGGCGTGTGGATGAAAAACTGTTTTTT. The full variable domain, in which reference TRBV7-9 and TRBJ1-4 provide the parts outside the CDR3, is DTGVSQNPRHKITKRGQNVTFRCDPISEHNRLYWYRQTLGQGPEFLTYFQNEAQLEKSRLLSDRFSAERPKGSFSTLEIQRTEQGDSAMYLCASSFGGRVDEKLFFGSGTQLSVL.

This clone was detected a few times. J is TRBJ1-2 and V is TRBV27; D is perhaps TRBD1 (6 bases). The CDR3 length is 17 residues. V was clipped by 3 bases and J by 0 bases, with 17 bases between them. The germline V gene has CDR1 MNHEY and CDR2 SMNVEV (reference sequence). This chain's CDR3 is CASSFKTADRSNYGYTF. CDR3 nucleotides: TGTGCCAGCAGTTTCAAGACCGCGGACAGATCTAACTATGGCTACACCTTC.

The V gene is TRBV29-1, the J gene TRBJ2-5, with D perhaps TRBD1 or TRBD2 (6 bases each). Trimming cost V 0 bases and J 0 bases, with 11 bases left between them. The CDR3 contains 15 residues. Germline values: CDR1 SQVTM, CDR2 ANQGSEA. Here the CDR3 reads CSVEETGGYQETQYF. The CDR3 coding sequence is TGCAGCGTTGAAGAGACAGGAGGGTACCAAGAGACCCAGTACTTC.

The rearrangement joins TRBV9 to TRBJ2-1; unclear D gene. The CDR3 is 12 amino acids. V was shortened by 0 bases and J by 8 bases, with 6 bases between the two germline ends. The V gene's germline CDR1 is SGDLS and CDR2 YYNGEE. The CDR3 reads CASSVGVYEQFF. Written as DNA, the CDR3 is TGTGCCAGCAGCGTAGGTGTATATGAGCAGTTCTTC.

The genes are TRBV28 and TRBJ1-3, with 8 bases identical to TRBD1. V lost 4 bases to trimming and J lost 6 bases; unmatched junction nucleotides: 8. CDR3 length: 15 residues. The germline V gene encodes CDR1 MDHEN and CDR2 SYDVKM. CDR3 DNA: TGTGCCAGCAGTTCGAGACAGGGGTGGGCAAACACCATATATTTT. Its translation is CASSSRQGWANTIYF.

The chain carries TRBV3-1 (or the pseudogene TRBV3-2) and TRBJ1-2; D is perhaps TRBD1 (6 bases). V shed 1 base and J shed 2 bases, with 11 bases lying between them. The CDR3 has 15 amino acids. In germline, CDR1 is LGHDT, CDR2 YNNKEL (reference sequence). The CDR3 bases are TGTGCCAGCAGCCAAGGGCCGGGGGCAAACTATGGCTACACCTTC. It is translated as CASSQGPGANYGYTF.

Ten or more counts support this clone. This chain connects TRBV29-1 to TRBJ2-2, with D unresolved. Germline CDR1 reads SQVTM; CDR2 reads ANQGSEA. Trimming pared 2 bases from V and 6 bases from J, leaving 4 bases between. CDR3 length: 11 amino acids. The CDR3 here is CSVENPGELFF. The CDR3 bases are TGCAGCGTTGAAAACCCCGGGGAGCTGTTTTTT.

This rearrangement joins TRBV3-1 (or the pseudogene TRBV3-2) to TRBJ2-3; D is ambiguous. V lost 3 bases, J lost 2 bases, and 15 bases lay in between. The germline gives CDR1 LGHDT, CDR2 YNNKEL (reference sequence). The CDR3 covers 16 residues. The CDR3 DNA is TGTGCCAGCAGCCAGGGCCCACAAGGTGACACAGATACGCAGTATTTT. It yields the protein CASSQGPQGDTDTQYF.

The chain combines TRBV30 with TRBJ1-1; maybe TRBD1 (5 bases). The V end lost 3 bases, the J end lost 3 bases, and 11 bases lay between the germline ends. CDR1 GTSNPN and CDR2 SVGIG come from the germline V gene (reference sequence). CDR3 length: 13 amino acids. CDR3 bases: TGTGCCTGGAGGTGGAGGGGCGACACTGAAGCTTTCTTT. It encodes CAWRWRGDTEAFF.

The V gene is TRBV5-4, the J gene TRBJ2-1, with D possibly being TRBD2 (5 bases). This CDR3 has 15 amino acids. Trimming removed 0 bases from V and 1 base from J, with 8 bases in between. Germline-derived CDR1 and CDR2 are SGHNT and YYREEE (reference sequence). CDR3 loop: CASSLGLPSYNEQFF. Written as DNA, the CDR3 is TGTGCCAGCAGCTTGGGACTACCATCCTACAATGAGCAGTTCTTC.

V usage is TRBV29-1 and J usage is TRBJ2-1, with D perhaps matching TRBD1 (5 bases). The CDR3 is made up of 11 amino acids. Trimming left V 5 bases short and J 6 bases short, with 8 bases between. Germline V gives CDR1 SQVTM, CDR2 ANQGSEA. DNA of the CDR3: TGCAGCGTTCGACAGATCAATGAGCAGTTCTTC. Its protein product is CSVRQINEQFF.

This clone was seen only a few times. The rearrangement joins TRBV29-1 to TRBJ2-2, with 12 bases identical to TRBD2. CDR1 is SQVTM and CDR2 is ANQGSEA in the germline V gene. With V trimmed by 7 bases and J by 7 bases, 7 bases remained unmatched. This CDR3 is built from 14 residues. DNA of the CDR3: TGCAGCGCAAGACTAGCGGGAGTGATCGGGGAGCTGTTTTTT. Its translation: CSARLAGVIGELFF.

The sample holds one count of this clone. The chain's CDR3 is CASSYSIPNSPLHF. In DNA, the CDR3 is TGTGCCAGCAGTTACTCGATCCCGAATTCACCCCTCCACTTT. The chain recombines TRBV6-6 with TRBJ1-6; D gene uncertain. Germline values: CDR1 MNHNY, CDR2 SVGAGI (reference sequence). The V and J ends lost 0 bases and 7 bases respectively, with 7 bases between them. The CDR3 runs to 14 residues.

V gene TRBV5-4 combines with J gene TRBJ1-2, with D maybe TRBD1 (6 bases). In germline, CDR1 is SGHNT, CDR2 YYREEE (reference sequence). Trimming took off 0 bases at V and 6 bases at J, with 18 bases between the two ends. The CDR3 extends over 16 amino acids. The CDR3, as DNA: TGTGCCAGCAGCTTGGGACAGGCTCGACGGACTCATGGCTACACCTTC. Translating it yields CASSLGQARRTHGYTF.